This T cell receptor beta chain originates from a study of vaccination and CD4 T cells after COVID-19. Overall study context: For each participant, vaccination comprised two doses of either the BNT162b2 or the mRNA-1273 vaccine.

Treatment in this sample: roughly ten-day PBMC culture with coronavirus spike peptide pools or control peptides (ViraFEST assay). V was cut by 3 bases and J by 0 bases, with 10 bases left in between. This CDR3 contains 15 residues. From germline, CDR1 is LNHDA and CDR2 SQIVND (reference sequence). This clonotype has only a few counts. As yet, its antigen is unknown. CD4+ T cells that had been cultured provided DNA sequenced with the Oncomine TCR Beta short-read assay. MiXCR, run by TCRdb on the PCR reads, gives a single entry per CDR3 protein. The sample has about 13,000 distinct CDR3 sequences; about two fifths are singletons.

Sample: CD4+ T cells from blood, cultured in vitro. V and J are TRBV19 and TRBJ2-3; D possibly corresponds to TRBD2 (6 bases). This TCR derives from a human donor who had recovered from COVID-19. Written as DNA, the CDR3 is TGTGCCAGTAGTATTGGGCGGGGAAGCACAGATACGCAGTATTTT. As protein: CASSIGRGSTDTQYF.